The rows below give T cell receptor beta chains drawn from one sample of a study of T cell responses to AZD1222 COVID-19 vaccine. Libraries were prepared by immunoSEQ multiplex PCR; TCRdb keeps only in-frame clonotypes and omits some of them. The sample lists about 120,000 clones, around 85% occurring once. The starting material was peripheral blood, obtained on day 0 of AZD1222 vaccination. The receptors shown here come from an adult in good health. Each CDR3 is given with its conserved first and last residue. D genes are given only for firm matches. Where a row states a size, it is once, few, many or the class of an expanded clone; other rows omit it.

J gene | V gene | D gene | clone size | CDR3 DNA | CDR3 protein
TRBJ1-1 | TRBV27 | NA | few | TGTGCCAGCAGTCGAGGTAGGGACACGCTGAACACTGAAGCTTTCTTT | CASSRGRDTLNTEAFF
TRBJ1-1 | TRBV3-1/TRBV3-2 | NA | NA | TGTGCCAGCAGCCTCACGGACAGACGAAACACTGAAGCTTTCTTT | CASSLTDRRNTEAFF
TRBJ2-2 | TRBV7-5 | NA | NA | TGTGTCAGCCCCTCGACCTGGCCCACCGGGGAGCTGTTTTTT | CVSPSTWPTGELFF
TRBJ2-7 | TRBV6-2/TRBV6-3 | TRBD2 | NA | TGTGCCAGCAGTCTTCTAGCGGGAGTATCGCTCGACGAGCAGTACTTC | CASSLLAGVSLDEQYF
TRBJ1-5 | TRBV6-2/TRBV6-3 | TRBD1 | NA | TGTGCCAGCAGTTACACCTTCGGACAGGGCTCCAATCAGCCCCAGCATTTT | CASSYTFGQGSNQPQHF
TRBJ2-3 | TRBV5-3 | NA | NA | TGTGTCACAAGAGGAGTACGCACAGATACGCAGTATTTT | CVTRGVRTDTQYF
TRBJ1-1 | TRBV11-3 | NA | NA | TGTGCCAGCAGCTTAGTGGTCAGGGTCAATGCTGAAGCTTTCTTT | CASSLVVRVNAEAFF
TRBJ2-5 | TRBV3-1/TRBV3-2 | NA | once | TGTGCCAGCAGCCAACCCCCTGGTAGGGTGACCCAGTACTTC | CASSQPPGRVTQYF
TRBJ1-2 | TRBV6-5 | NA | NA | TGTGCCAGCACGAATGTCGGGGCGGCTAACTATGGCTACACCTTC | CASTNVGAANYGYTF
TRBJ2-7 | TRBV6-6 | TRBD2 | NA | TGTGCCAGCAGTTTTCTAGCGGGGGGAACCTCCTACGAGCAGTACTTC | CASSFLAGGTSYEQYF
TRBJ1-2 | TRBV6-5 | NA | few | TGTGCCAGCAGTTACGGGGGGTACCGACGGGGCTACACCTTC | CASSYGGYRRGYTF
TRBJ1-5 | TRBV28 | TRBD1 | NA | TGTGCCAGCACTCCCCCTTTGGGACAGGGGAGCAATCAGCCCCAGCATTTT | CASTPPLGQGSNQPQHF
TRBJ1-6 | TRBV6-4 | TRBD1 | NA | TGTGCCAGCAGCTCCGCCTGGGACAGGGCCTATTCACCCCTCCACTTT | CASSSAWDRAYSPLHF
TRBJ1-2 | TRBV5-1 | NA | NA | TGCGCCAGCAGCTTGGCCAATGGCAACTATGGCTACACCTTC | CASSLANGNYGYTF
TRBJ2-7 | TRBV19 | NA | NA | TGTGCCAGTAGTCATCAGAGACCCTACGAGCAGTACTTC | CASSHQRPYEQYF
TRBJ2-1 | TRBV7-6 | TRBD2 | NA | TGTGCCAGCAGCTTAGCGGGGGGGATTGCTTACAATGAGCAGTTCTTC | CASSLAGGIAYNEQFF
TRBJ2-3 | TRBV28 | NA | NA | TGTGCCAGCACCCACGCGGGGCAGGGCACAGATACGCAGTATTTT | CASTHAGQGTDTQYF
TRBJ2-5 | TRBV29-1 | TRBD2 | few | TGCAGCGTCGAGGGCGGGGGGTCCCCTTACCAAGAGACCCAGTACTTC | CSVEGGGSPYQETQYF
TRBJ2-3 | TRBV5-5 | NA | once | TGTGCCAGCACTCCGGGGGCGGTTTTCACAGATACGCAGTATTTT | CASTPGAVFTDTQYF
TRBJ1-2 | TRBV6-5 | NA | few | TGTGCCAGCAGTTCCCCTCCGGAATATGGCTACACCTTC | CASSSPPEYGYTF
TRBJ2-7 | TRBV19 | NA | NA | TGTGCCAGTAATTACGCCTCAGACTACGAGCAGTACTTC | CASNYASDYEQYF
TRBJ2-2 | TRBV7-2 | NA | NA | TGTGCCAGCAGCCTTACGGGGAACACCGGGGAGCTGTTTTTT | CASSLTGNTGELFF
TRBJ1-2 | TRBV3-1/TRBV3-2 | NA | NA | TGTGCCAGCAGCCAAGTCTATGGACAGTATGGCTACACCTTC | CASSQVYGQYGYTF
TRBJ2-4 | TRBV5-1 | TRBD1 | NA | TGCGCCAGCAGCGGGGGACAGGGTACAAACATTCAGTACTTC | CASSGGQGTNIQYF
TRBJ1-1 | TRBV5-1 | NA | NA | TGCGCCAGCAGCTTGGGTGGGGTATACACTGAAGCTTTCTTT | CASSLGGVYTEAFF
TRBJ1-1 | TRBV6-2/TRBV6-3 | NA | NA | TGTGCCAGCACCCCGAGCGGGCTAGGGACTGAAGCTTTCTTT | CASTPSGLGTEAFF
TRBJ2-2 | TRBV7-2 | TRBD2 | NA | TGTGCCAGCAGCCCAAGGACTAGCGGGCGGACCGGGGAGCTGTTTTTT | CASSPRTSGRTGELFF
TRBJ2-1 | TRBV18 | TRBD2 | NA | TGTGCCAGCTCACCAGGACTAGCGGGAGGGGATGAGCAGTTCTTC | CASSPGLAGGDEQFF
TRBJ1-6 | TRBV11-3 | TRBD1 | once | TGTGCCAGCAGACAGGGGAGGGGTAATTCACCCCTCCACTTT | CASRQGRGNSPLHF
TRBJ2-2 | TRBV13 | NA | NA | TGTGCCAGCAGCCTGGTGGGAGGGGAGCTGTTTTTT | CASSLVGGELFF
TRBJ1-2 | TRBV29-1 | TRBD1 | few | TGCAGCGTTGACGCTACAGGGGTAGGCGGCTACACCTTC | CSVDATGVGGYTF
TRBJ2-7 | TRBV13 | NA | NA | TGTGCCAGCAGCCTGAGGGGGGGTGGCTACGAGCAGTACTTC | CASSLRGGGYEQYF